The 31 T cell receptor beta chains listed next were all sequenced from one sample in a study of blood T cell repertoires in COVID-19. Produced via immunoSEQ multiplex PCR; TCRdb's table is partial and in-frame only. The table records a few hundred thousand clones, 70% to 90% of them present only once. Material for sequencing was peripheral blood. Receptor source: a woman aged 25 to 39 with active or convalescent COVID-19.

The chain couples TRBV28 to TRBJ1-6; weak D call: TRBD1 (6 bases). CDR3 length: 17 amino acids. Germline assignment: CDR1 MDHEN and CDR2 SYDVKM. Trimming stripped 3 bases from V and 4 bases from J, with 16 bases between. The DNA for the CDR3 is TGTGCCAGCAGTTTGCTTACCAGGGGTCAATATAATTCACCCCTCCACTTT. Translation: CASSLLTRGQYNSPLHF.

The chain employs TRBV12-3 or TRBV12-4 and TRBJ1-1, with D perhaps matching TRBD1 (5 bases). V was shortened by 6 bases and J by 3 bases, with 11 bases between the two germline ends. This CDR3 region has 13 residues. The CDR3 sequence is CASSLTRDTEAFF. Here the CDR3 DNA reads TGTGCCAGCAGCCTTACCAGGGACACTGAAGCTTTCTTT.

The chain has TRBV14 and TRBJ1-1; D possibly corresponds to TRBD1 (6 bases). The germline V and J ends were trimmed by 5 bases and 14 bases, with 21 bases remaining between them. The CDR3 loop spans 13 amino acids. Per the germline V gene, CDR1 is SGHDN and CDR2 is FVKESK. In DNA, the CDR3 is TGTGCCAGCAGCGAAAGGACCACTGACCAGGGGTTCTTT. It encodes CASSERTTDQGFF.

The gene calls are TRBV6-1 and TRBJ1-5; D uncertain. V dropped 1 base and J dropped 3 bases, with 19 bases sitting between them. Germline assignment: CDR1 MNHNS and CDR2 SASEGT. The CDR3 covers 18 residues. The CDR3 coding sequence is TGTGCCAGCAGTGAAGGGTCGACCTCGGGGTCCTCCAATCAGCCCCAGCATTTT. Translation: CASSEGSTSGSSNQPQHF.

V and J are TRBV21-1 and TRBJ1-3; the D call of TRBD1 is as the table states it, not checked on the DNA. TRBV21-1 constitutes a pseudogene. The CDR3 consists of 17 residues. The CDR3 DNA reads TGTGCCAGCAGCAAATGTGGGCCCTTAGGTTCAGGAAACACCATATATTTT. Translating gives CASSKCGPLGSGNTIYF.

This clone showed up just once. V and J are TRBV30 and TRBJ2-5; D may be TRBD2 (7 bases). Trimming pared 3 bases from V and 5 bases from J, leaving 16 bases between. The CDR3 length is 14 residues. Per the germline V gene, CDR1 is GTSNPN and CDR2 is SVGIG (reference sequence). Here the CDR3 reads CAWRNAGARETQYF. CDR3 bases: TGTGCCTGGAGGAACGCGGGGGCCAGGGAGACCCAGTACTTC.

The chain carries TRBV3-1 (or the pseudogene TRBV3-2) and TRBJ1-3; D is possibly TRBD1 (5 bases). The CDR3 contains 18 residues. Trimming took 3 bases from V and 3 from J, leaving 21 bases between them. Germline V CDR1 and CDR2: LGHDT, YNNKEL (reference sequence). This CDR3 reads CASSQSDLRGVVGNTIYF. The DNA for the CDR3 is TGTGCCAGCAGCCAGAGCGATCTGCGGGGGGTGGTTGGAAACACCATATATTTT.

V usage is TRBV15 and J usage is TRBJ1-2; D is unresolved. With 4 bases removed from V and 4 bases from J, the gap between germline ends came to 13 bases. The CDR3 spans 14 residues. Germline lookup yields CDR1 LNHNV and CDR2 YYDKDF (reference sequence). The CDR3 nucleotides are TGTGCCACCAGCATGGATAGAGGGATCTATGGCTACACCTTC. This translates into CATSMDRGIYGYTF.

The chain carries TRBV6-5 and TRBJ1-1; 11 bases fit TRBD1. The CDR3 totals 16 residues. Per the germline V gene, CDR1 is MNHEY and CDR2 is SVGAGI. The V gene end was trimmed by 0 bases and the J gene end by 5 bases; junction bases not matched to a gene: 5. In nucleotides, the CDR3 is TGTGCCAGCAGTTACTCGGCTGGGACAGGGGGTACTGAAGCTTTCTTT. It yields the protein CASSYSAGTGGTEAFF.

As regards this clone: This same CDR3 is encoded by further DNA sequences in the sample. V and J are TRBV5-6 and TRBJ1-3, with TRBD1 as a possible D gene (5 bases). Germline assignment: CDR1 SGHDT and CDR2 YYEEEE. CDR3 size: 16 residues. V was trimmed by 1 base and J by 0 bases, leaving 11 bases between them. The CDR3 DNA is TGTGCCAGCAGCTTGCGGGGGGGAAGCTCTGGAAACACCATATATTTT. Amino acids: CASSLRGGSSGNTIYF.

This chain uses TRBV27 with TRBJ2-7; 8 nucleotides align to TRBD1. The CDR3 length is 15 residues. The V and J ends lost 9 bases and 4 bases, in that order; junction bases with no gene match: 14. Per the germline V gene, CDR1 is MNHEY and CDR2 is SMNVEV (reference sequence). The CDR3 spells CASASGQDLGYEQYF. The CDR3 DNA reads TGTGCCAGTGCCTCGGGACAGGACCTAGGGTACGAGCAGTACTTC.

The chain combines TRBV6-5 with TRBJ2-7; 9 nucleotides line up with TRBD2. CDR3 length: 13 amino acids. Losses at the gene ends were 2 bases for V and 6 bases for J; bases not matched to a gene: 2. Per the germline V gene, CDR1 is MNHEY and CDR2 is SVGAGI. The CDR3 reads CASSYSGGPEQYF. CDR3 DNA: TGTGCCAGCAGTTACAGCGGGGGGCCCGAGCAGTACTTC.

V gene TRBV4-1 combines with J gene TRBJ1-5, with D possibly matching TRBD1 (6 bases). CDR1 and CDR2 from the germline V gene are MGHRA and YSYEKL. V lost 7 bases and J lost 0, with 13 bases in between. The CDR3 loop spans 15 amino acids. CDR3 sequence reads: CASKTVQGSNQPQHF. CDR3 in DNA: TGCGCCAGCAAGACTGTACAGGGTAGCAATCAGCCCCAGCATTTT.

This chain uses TRBV6-6 with TRBJ1-2, with 7 bases matching TRBD1. J was trimmed by 1 base and V by 7 bases; bases with no gene match: 12. This CDR3 has 16 amino acids. CDR1 is MNHNY, CDR2 SVGAGI, per germline (reference sequence). The CDR3 sequence is CASILNPGQINYGYTF. The CDR3 coding sequence is TGTGCCAGCATTCTAAACCCGGGACAGATTAACTATGGCTACACCTTC.

The chain joins TRBV25-1 to TRBJ1-2; 11 positions agree with TRBD1. V trimming: 0 bases; J trimming: 4 bases; junction bases outside the gene matches: 4. The CDR3 covers 16 residues. CDR1 and CDR2 (germline): MGHDK, SYGVNS. Written as DNA, the CDR3 is TGTGCCAGCAGTGAATACGGGACAGGGGGGTTCTATGGCTACACCTTC. Protein sequence: CASSEYGTGGFYGYTF.

V is TRBV19 and J is TRBJ2-2; 8 bases agree with TRBD2. The CDR3 covers 12 residues. Germline V gives CDR1 LNHDA, CDR2 SQIVND (reference sequence). With V trimmed by 11 bases and J by 7 bases, 6 bases remained unmatched. The DNA of the CDR3 is TGTGCCGGGCGGGGGGATCTCGGGGAGCTGTTTTTT. Encoded protein: CAGRGDLGELFF.

In this sample, this clone turned up once. CDR3 sequence reads: CASSLEGSSTDTQYF. DNA of the CDR3: TGTGCCAGCAGCTTAGAGGGGTCTAGCACAGATACGCAGTATTTT. The chain joins TRBV7-2 to TRBJ2-3; D might be TRBD1 (5 bases). There are 15 residues in the CDR3. Between the trimmed V and J ends, which lost 1 base and 0 bases, there was a span of 8 bases. Germline CDR1 is SGHTA and CDR2 is FQGNSA.

CDR3 DNA: TGTGCCATCAGGGGTTACGGGACTAGCGGGGGGGCCACAGATACGCAGTATTTT. Protein: CAIRGYGTSGGATDTQYF. The chain joins TRBV10-3 to TRBJ2-3; 16 bases are a match to TRBD2. Looked up from germline, CDR1 is ENHRY and CDR2 is SYGVKD. The CDR3 runs 18 residues. After removal of 6 bases from V and 2 bases from J, the junction contained 8 bases not matched to a gene.

This chain joins TRBV4-2 and TRBJ1-1; possible D gene TRBD1, 5 bases. CDR1 LGHNA and CDR2 YNFKEQ come from the germline V gene. This CDR3 is 13 amino acids long. Trimming left V 10 bases short and J 5 bases short, with 17 bases between. Written as DNA, the CDR3 is TGTGCCACCCGGGGGACCGAGGGGACTGAAGCTTTCTTT. It encodes CATRGTEGTEAFF.

The chain is built from TRBV30 and TRBJ1-1; D is unresolved. Trimming shortened V by 3 bases and J by 0 bases, and 5 bases separated the two germline ends. The germline V gene has CDR1 GTSNPN and CDR2 SVGIG (reference sequence). The CDR3 spans 12 residues. The CDR3 DNA reads TGTGCCTGGAGCCGTATGAACACTGAAGCTTTCTTT. Its translation: CAWSRMNTEAFF.

As regards this clone: Other DNA variants within this sample encode the same CDR3. The V call is TRBV6-4, the J call TRBJ2-3; weak D call: TRBD1 (6 bases). Germline values: CDR1 MRHNA, CDR2 SNTAGT. The CDR3 has 15 amino acids. Between the trimmed V and J ends, which lost 3 bases and 1 base, there was a span of 11 bases. The DNA of the CDR3 is TGTGCCAGCAGTGAAGGGGCAGGGGGCACAGATACGCAGTATTTT. Its protein is CASSEGAGGTDTQYF.

The J gene is TRBJ1-3, the V gene TRBV6-5; no clear D gene. The CDR3 length is 11 residues. V lost 7 bases, J lost 7 bases, and 8 bases lay in between. CDR1 is MNHEY and CDR2 is SVGAGI in the germline V gene. The CDR3 is CASTAGNTIYF. CDR3 DNA sequence: TGTGCCAGCACCGCGGGGAACACCATATATTTT.

This chain joins TRBV29-1 and TRBJ2-3; D is uncertain. Between the trimmed V and J ends, which lost 3 bases and 9 bases, there was a span of 10 bases. The CDR3 loop spans 11 amino acids. Per germline, CDR1 SQVTM and CDR2 ANQGSEA. The CDR3 DNA sequence: TGCAGCGTTGAGAGCACCCTAACGCAGTATTTT. This sequence encodes CSVESTLTQYF.

V usage is TRBV11-3 and J usage is TRBJ2-3; TRBD2 might be the D (5 bases). The CDR3 sequence is 14 residues long. The ends were cut back, 5 bases at V and 4 bases at J, with 13 bases in the middle. Per germline, CDR1 SGHNT and CDR2 YENEEA. The CDR3 reads CASSRLAGSDTQYF. The CDR3 DNA follows: TGTGCCAGCAGCCGTCTAGCAGGCTCAGATACGCAGTATTTT.

The chain has TRBV5-4 and TRBJ1-1, with 10 bases that match TRBD1. The germline V gene encodes CDR1 SGHNT and CDR2 YYREEE (reference sequence). CDR3 length: 13 amino acids. V trimming: 10 bases; J trimming: 5 bases; junction bases outside the gene matches: 8. The CDR3 sequence is CAGQGVGKTEAFF. The CDR3 DNA reads TGTGCCGGACAGGGGGTTGGAAAGACTGAAGCTTTCTTT.

The rearrangement links TRBV7-6 to TRBJ2-3; D is possibly TRBD1 (6 bases). The length of the CDR3 is 16 residues. Per the germline V gene, CDR1 is SGHVS and CDR2 is FNYEAQ. Trimming took off 6 bases at V and 4 bases at J, with 20 bases between the two ends. CDR3 sequence (DNA): TGTGCCAGCAGTCCCGGACAGCCAATGGGTTCAGATACGCAGTATTTT. The encoded protein is CASSPGQPMGSDTQYF. Full variable domain (remainder filled in from reference TRBV7-6 and TRBJ2-3): GAGVSQSPRYKVTKRGQDVALRCDPISGHVSLYWYRQALGQGPEFLTYFNYEAQQDKSGLPNDRFSAERPEGSISTLTIQRTEQRDSAMYRCASSPGQPMGSDTQYFGPGTRLTVL.

The rearrangement joins TRBV5-4 to TRBJ1-4, with D maybe TRBD1 (5 bases). This CDR3 comprises 14 residues. Germline V CDR1 and CDR2: SGHNT, YYREEE (reference sequence). V was cut by 2 bases and J by 6 bases, with 11 bases left in between. The CDR3 DNA sequence: TGTGCCAGCAGCTTCAGGGATGCGGATGAAAAACTGTTTTTT. Its protein product is CASSFRDADEKLFF. The full variable domain, its missing parts supplied by reference TRBV5-4 and TRBJ1-4, is ETGVTQSPTHLIKTRGQQVTLRCSSQSGHNTVSWYQQALGQGPQFIFQYYREEENGRGNFPPRFSGLQFPNYSSELNVNALELDDSALYLCASSFRDADEKLFFGSGTQLSVL.

This chain links TRBV7-9 with TRBJ2-1; TRBD1 might be the D (5 bases). V dropped 3 bases and J dropped 1 base, with 10 bases sitting between them. Germline V gene data show CDR1 as SEHNR and CDR2 as FQNEAQ (reference sequence). The CDR3 extends over 15 amino acids. CDR3 in DNA: TGTGCCAGCAGCTTCGGAAGGGGTTCCTACAATGAGCAGTTCTTC. It translates to CASSFGRGSYNEQFF.

The chain is built from TRBV2 and TRBJ2-5; tentative D call: TRBD2 (5 bases). The germline V gene has CDR1 SNHLY and CDR2 FYNNEI. The CDR3 extends over 12 amino acids. V was pared by 8 bases and J by 5 bases, with 12 bases between. The CDR3, as DNA: TGTGCCAGCGACTACTTTGGGGAGACCCAGTACTTC. Translating gives CASDYFGETQYF.

The J gene is TRBJ2-3, the V gene TRBV3-1 (or the pseudogene TRBV3-2); 8 nucleotides align to TRBD2. The CDR3 loop spans 16 amino acids. Germline-derived CDR1 and CDR2 are LGHDT and YNNKEL (reference sequence). J lost 6 bases, V lost 4 bases, and 12 bases had no gene match. The CDR3 DNA reads as TGTGCCAGCAGCCTCCTCGGCGGTAGCGGGGCCGATACGCAGTATTTT. Translating it yields CASSLLGGSGADTQYF.

The genes are TRBV29-1 and TRBJ1-5; no firm D call. The germline CDR1 and CDR2 sequences are SQVTM and ANQGSEA. CDR3 length: 12 residues. V shed 7 bases and J shed 5 bases, with 12 bases lying between them. The CDR3 spells CSAGWGDQPQHF. The DNA of the CDR3 is TGCAGCGCCGGTTGGGGAGATCAGCCCCAGCATTTT. Based on the CDR3 plus reference TRBV29-1 and TRBJ1-5, the full variable domain is SAVISQKPSRDICQRGTSLTIQCQVDSQVTMMFWYRQQPGQSLTLIATANQGSEATYESGFVIDKFPISRPNLTFSTLTVSNMSPEDSSIYLCSAGWGDQPQHFGDGTRLSIL.